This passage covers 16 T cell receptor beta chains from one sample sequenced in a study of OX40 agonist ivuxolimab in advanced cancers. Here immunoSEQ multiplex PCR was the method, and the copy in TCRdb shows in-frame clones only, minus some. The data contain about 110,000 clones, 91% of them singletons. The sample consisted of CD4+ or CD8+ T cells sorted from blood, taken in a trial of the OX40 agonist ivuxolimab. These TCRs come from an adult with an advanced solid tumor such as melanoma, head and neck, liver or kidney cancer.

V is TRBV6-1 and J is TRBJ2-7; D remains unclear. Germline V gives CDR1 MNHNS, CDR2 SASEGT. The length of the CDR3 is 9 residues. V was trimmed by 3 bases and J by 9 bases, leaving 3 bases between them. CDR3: CASSDGQYF. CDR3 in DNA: TGTGCCAGCAGTGATGGGCAGTACTTC.

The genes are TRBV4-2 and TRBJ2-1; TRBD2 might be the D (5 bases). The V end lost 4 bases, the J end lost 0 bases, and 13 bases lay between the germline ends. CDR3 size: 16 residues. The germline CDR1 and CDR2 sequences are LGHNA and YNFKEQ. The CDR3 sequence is CASSPFQAVSYNEQFF. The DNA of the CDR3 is TGTGCCAGCAGCCCTTTTCAAGCGGTCTCCTACAATGAGCAGTTCTTC.

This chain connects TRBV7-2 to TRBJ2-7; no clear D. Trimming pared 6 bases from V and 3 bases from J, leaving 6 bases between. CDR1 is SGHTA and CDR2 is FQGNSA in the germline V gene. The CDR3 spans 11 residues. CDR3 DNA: TGTGCCAGCAGTAATCTCTACGAGCAGTACTTC. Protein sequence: CASSNLYEQYF.

CDR3 nucleotides: TGTGCCAGCTCCTACGGACAGGGCGAGACCCAGTACTTC. Amino acids: CASSYGQGETQYF. This chain joins TRBV18 and TRBJ2-5, with TRBD1 identical over 8 bases. The V gene's germline CDR1 is KGHSH and CDR2 LQKENI. The ends lost 6 bases at V and 5 bases at J; junction bases unmatched: 5. The CDR3 contains 13 residues.

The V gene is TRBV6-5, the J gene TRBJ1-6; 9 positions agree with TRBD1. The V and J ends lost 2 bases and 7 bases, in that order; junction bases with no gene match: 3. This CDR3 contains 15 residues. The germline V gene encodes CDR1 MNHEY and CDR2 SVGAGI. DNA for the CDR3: TGTGCCAGCAGTTACGAGGGACAGGGAAATTCACCCCTCCACTTT. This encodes CASSYEGQGNSPLHF.

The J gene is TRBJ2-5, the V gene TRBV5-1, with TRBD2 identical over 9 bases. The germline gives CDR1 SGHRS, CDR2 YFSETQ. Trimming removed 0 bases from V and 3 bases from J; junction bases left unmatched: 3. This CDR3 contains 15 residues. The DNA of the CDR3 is TGCGCCAGCAGCTTGGTACCTAGCGGGAAAGAGACCCAGTACTTC. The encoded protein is CASSLVPSGKETQYF.

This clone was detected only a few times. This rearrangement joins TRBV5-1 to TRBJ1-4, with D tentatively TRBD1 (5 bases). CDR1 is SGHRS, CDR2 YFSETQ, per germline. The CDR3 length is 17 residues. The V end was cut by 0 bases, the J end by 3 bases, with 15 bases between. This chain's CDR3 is CASSLDRGGGANEKLFF. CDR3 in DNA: TGCGCCAGCAGCTTGGATCGGGGCGGCGGCGCTAATGAAAAACTGTTTTTT.

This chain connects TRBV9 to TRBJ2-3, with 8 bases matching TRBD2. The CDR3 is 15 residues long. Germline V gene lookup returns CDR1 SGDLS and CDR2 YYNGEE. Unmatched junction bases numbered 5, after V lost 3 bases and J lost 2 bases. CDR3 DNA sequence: TGTGCCAGCAGCGCGGGAGGGGACTTCACAGATACGCAGTATTTT. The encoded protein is CASSAGGDFTDTQYF.

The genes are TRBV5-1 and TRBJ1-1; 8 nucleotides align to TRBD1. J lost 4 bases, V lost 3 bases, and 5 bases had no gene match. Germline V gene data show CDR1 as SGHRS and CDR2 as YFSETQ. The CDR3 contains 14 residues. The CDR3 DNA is TGCGCCAGCAGCTACACAGGGGGGACCACTGAAGCTTTCTTT. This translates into CASSYTGGTTEAFF.

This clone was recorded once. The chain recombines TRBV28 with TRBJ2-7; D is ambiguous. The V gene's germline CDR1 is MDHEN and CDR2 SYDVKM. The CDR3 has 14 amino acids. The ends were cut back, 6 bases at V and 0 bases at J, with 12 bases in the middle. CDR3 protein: CASRKFVDSYEQYF. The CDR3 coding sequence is TGTGCCAGCAGAAAGTTTGTCGACTCCTACGAGCAGTACTTC.

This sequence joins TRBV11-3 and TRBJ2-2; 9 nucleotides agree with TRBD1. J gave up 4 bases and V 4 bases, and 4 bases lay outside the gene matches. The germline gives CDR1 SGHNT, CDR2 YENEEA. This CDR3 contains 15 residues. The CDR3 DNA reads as TGTGCCAGCAGCTCCCGGGACAGGGCCACCGGGGAGCTGTTTTTT. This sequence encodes CASSSRDRATGELFF.

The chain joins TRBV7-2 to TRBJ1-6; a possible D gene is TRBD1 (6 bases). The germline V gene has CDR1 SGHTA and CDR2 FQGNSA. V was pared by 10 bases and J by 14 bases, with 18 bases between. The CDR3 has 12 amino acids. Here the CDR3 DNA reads TGTGCCATACAGGGCGGGATGGGGTCCCTCCACTTT. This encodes CAIQGGMGSLHF. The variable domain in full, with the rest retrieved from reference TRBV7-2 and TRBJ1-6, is GAGVSQSPSNKVTEKGKDVELRCDPISGHTALYWYRQSLGQGLEFLIYFQGNSAPDKSGLPSDRFSAERTGGSVSTLTIQRTQQEDSAVYLCAIQGGMGSLHFGNGTRLTVT.

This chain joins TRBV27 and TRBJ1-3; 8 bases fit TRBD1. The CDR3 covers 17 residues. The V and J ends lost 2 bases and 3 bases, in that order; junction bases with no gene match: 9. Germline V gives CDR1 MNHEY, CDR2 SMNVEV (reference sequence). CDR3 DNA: TGTGCCAGCAGTTTACCGAGACAGGGGAGTGGTGGAAACACCATATATTTT. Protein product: CASSLPRQGSGGNTIYF.

This chain's CDR3 is CASSPTRDEQYF. In DNA, the CDR3 is TGCGCCAGCAGCCCCACGAGGGACGAGCAGTACTTC. J is TRBJ2-5 and V is TRBV5-1; D is possibly TRBD2 (5 bases). Matching the DNA end better, TRBJ2-7 makes the J call doubtful. The CDR3 totals 12 residues. CDR1 is SGHRS, CDR2 YFSETQ, per germline.

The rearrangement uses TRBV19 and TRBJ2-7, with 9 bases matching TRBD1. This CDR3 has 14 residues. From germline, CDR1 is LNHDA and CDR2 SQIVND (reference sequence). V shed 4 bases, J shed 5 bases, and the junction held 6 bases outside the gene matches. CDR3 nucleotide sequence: TGTGCCAGTAGTAGCCGGGACAGGGTCCACGAGCAGTACTTC. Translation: CASSSRDRVHEQYF.

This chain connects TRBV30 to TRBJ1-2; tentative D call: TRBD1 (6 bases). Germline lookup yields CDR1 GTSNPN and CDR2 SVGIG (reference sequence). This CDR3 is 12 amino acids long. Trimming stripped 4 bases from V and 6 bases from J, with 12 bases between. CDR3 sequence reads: CAWTGPGDGYTF. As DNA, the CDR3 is TGTGCCTGGACGGGGCCAGGGGATGGCTACACCTTC.